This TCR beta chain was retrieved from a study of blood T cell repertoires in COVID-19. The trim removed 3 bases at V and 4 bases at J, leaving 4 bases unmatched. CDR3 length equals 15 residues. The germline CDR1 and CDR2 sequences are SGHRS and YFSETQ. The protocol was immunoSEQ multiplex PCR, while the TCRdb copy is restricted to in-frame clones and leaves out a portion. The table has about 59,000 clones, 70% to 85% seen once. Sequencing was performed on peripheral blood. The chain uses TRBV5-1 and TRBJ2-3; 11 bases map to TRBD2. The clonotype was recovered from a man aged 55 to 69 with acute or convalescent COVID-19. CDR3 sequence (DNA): TGCGCCAGCAGCTCGCTAGCGGGAGGCTCAGATACGCAGTATTTT. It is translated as CASSSLAGGSDTQYF.